Each of the 13 T cell receptor beta chains below was sequenced from the same sample in a study of Graves' ophthalmopathy and Graves' hyperthyroidism. TCR beta CDR3 regions were amplified from RNA transcripts. An opening RT-PCR round employed HTBI primers and preceded a second-round multiplex PCR. TCRdb passed the multiplex PCR reads through MiXCR, listing each CDR3 protein once. Found here are some 210,000 distinct CDR3 sequences, about 32% of them singletons; the top ten hold approximately 9.6%. Sequenced material: peripheral blood. All receptors derive from a man aged 45-60 years with Graves' ophthalmopathy.

This clonotype was recorded many times. The chain couples TRBV10-3 to TRBJ2-7; 9 bases map to TRBD2. Germline-derived CDR1 and CDR2 are ENHRY and SYGVKD. The CDR3 runs to 15 residues. The V and J ends lost 5 bases and 3 bases, in that order; junction bases with no gene match: 8. The CDR3 loop is CAISHSGRVGYEQYF. The CDR3 DNA follows: TGTGCCATCAGTCATAGCGGGAGAGTAGGCTACGAGCAGTACTTC.

The chain employs TRBV28 and TRBJ2-7; D uncertain. Germline V gene data show CDR1 as MDHEN and CDR2 as SYDVKM. This CDR3 region has 12 residues. Trimming removed 1 base from V and 7 bases from J, with 8 bases in between. Written as DNA, the CDR3 is TGTGCCAGCAGTTTATTAGTCGCGGAGCAGTACTTC. Protein product: CASSLLVAEQYF.

This clonotype appeared a few times. The chain links TRBV6-1 to TRBJ1-6, with TRBD1 matching over 9 bases. The V segment lost 7 bases and the J segment 9 bases; nucleotides outside the gene matches: 7. Germline loops: CDR1 MNHNS, CDR2 SASEGT. This CDR3 contains 14 residues. CDR3 nucleotide sequence: TGTGCCAGCATACCGACAGGGGGAAGTTCACCCCTCCACTTT. It encodes CASIPTGGSSPLHF.

This clonotype showed up many times. The genes are TRBV12-3 or TRBV12-4 and TRBJ1-5; 9 nucleotides agree with TRBD1. The CDR3 sequence is 15 residues long. J lost 5 bases, V lost 5 bases, and 7 bases had no gene match. The CDR3 spells CASSQRTGVDQPQHF. CDR3 nucleotides: TGTGCCAGCAGTCAAAGGACAGGGGTGGATCAGCCCCAGCATTTT.

By share, this clonotype counts as medium-sized (0.01 to 0.1%). The J gene is TRBJ2-7, the V gene TRBV6-5, with D perhaps matching TRBD2 (6 bases). Trimming cost V 5 bases and J 4 bases, with 12 bases left between them. This CDR3 is 13 amino acids long. The germline V gene encodes CDR1 MNHEY and CDR2 SVGAGI. CDR3 in DNA: TGTGCCAGCAGTCCCCTTGGGGGGTACGAGCAGTACTTC. Amino acids: CASSPLGGYEQYF.

This clonotype showed up many times. The genes are TRBV4-1 and TRBJ2-7, with D maybe TRBD2 (6 bases). This CDR3 is built from 17 residues. Germline CDR1 and CDR2: MGHRA and YSYEKL. V gave up 0 bases and J gave up 3 bases, with 18 bases separating them. The CDR3 DNA reads TGCGCCAGCAGCCAAGATGGGCTAGCGAGTAGGTTCTACGAGCAGTACTTC. Protein sequence: CASSQDGLASRFYEQYF.

The CDR3, as DNA: TGTGCCAGCAGTTTAACCGGGGGGGCGGTGGATGGCTACACCTTC. Translating gives CASSLTGGAVDGYTF. The chain recombines TRBV28 with TRBJ1-2, with D maybe TRBD1 (6 bases). Germline values: CDR1 MDHEN, CDR2 SYDVKM. The CDR3 is made up of 15 amino acids. The V end lost 2 bases, the J end lost 6 bases, and 16 bases lay between the germline ends.

This clonotype was seen many times. The J gene is TRBJ2-6, the V gene TRBV6-2 or TRBV6-3; 7 bases map to TRBD1. The length of the CDR3 is 18 residues. V was clipped by 4 bases and J by 0 bases; unmatched bases: 9. The germline V gene has CDR1 MNHEY and CDR2 SVGEGT. The CDR3: CASSFTLGTASGANVLTF. In DNA, the CDR3 is TGTGCCAGCAGTTTCACCCTCGGGACAGCCTCTGGGGCCAACGTCCTGACTTTC.

The chain is built from TRBV12-3 or TRBV12-4 and TRBJ1-5, with 9 positions matching TRBD1. This CDR3 region has 14 residues. With V trimmed by 3 bases and J by 7 bases, 4 bases remained unmatched. The chain's CDR3 is CASSFGTGRQPQHF. DNA for the CDR3: TGTGCCAGCAGTTTCGGGACAGGGCGGCAGCCCCAGCATTTT.

This clonotype was counted many times. The gene calls are TRBV27 and TRBJ2-5; no reliable D call. V shed 6 bases and J shed 3 bases, with 17 bases lying between them. This CDR3 is 15 amino acids long. Germline loops: CDR1 MNHEY, CDR2 SMNVEV (reference sequence). The CDR3 reads CASSPLFRWEETQYF. The DNA of the CDR3 is TGTGCCAGCAGCCCTCTATTTCGGTGGGAAGAGACCCAGTACTTC.

This clonotype has only a few counts. The chain carries TRBV27 and TRBJ1-1, with a tentative D call TRBD1 (5 bases). CDR1 is MNHEY, CDR2 SMNVEV, per germline (reference sequence). CDR3 length equals 14 residues. Trimming took 5 bases from V and 10 from J, leaving 20 bases between them. CDR3 sequence (DNA): TGTGCCAGCAGTAACAACCCCAGGGTGCTGGGAGCTTTCTTT. It encodes CASSNNPRVLGAFF.

This clonotype was detected only once. The chain uses TRBV6-1 and TRBJ2-7, with 11 positions matching TRBD2. Trimming cost V 6 bases and J 1 base; bases outside gene matches: 5. The CDR3 contains 15 residues. CDR1 and CDR2 (germline): MNHNS, SASEGT. The DNA for the CDR3 is TGTGCCAGCAGGAGGGGACTAGCGGAGTCCTACGAGCAGTACTTC. This codes for CASRRGLAESYEQYF.

This clonotype was seen at least ten times. V and J are TRBV20-1 and TRBJ2-7, with a weak D call TRBD1 (6 bases). The CDR3 has 14 residues. V lost 6 bases and J lost 4, with 19 bases in between. Germline V gene lookup returns CDR1 DFQATT and CDR2 SNEGSKA (reference sequence). The DNA of the CDR3 is TGCAGTGCCAGTTACCCGGACAGAGAATACGAGCAGTACTTC. Translated: CSASYPDREYEQYF.